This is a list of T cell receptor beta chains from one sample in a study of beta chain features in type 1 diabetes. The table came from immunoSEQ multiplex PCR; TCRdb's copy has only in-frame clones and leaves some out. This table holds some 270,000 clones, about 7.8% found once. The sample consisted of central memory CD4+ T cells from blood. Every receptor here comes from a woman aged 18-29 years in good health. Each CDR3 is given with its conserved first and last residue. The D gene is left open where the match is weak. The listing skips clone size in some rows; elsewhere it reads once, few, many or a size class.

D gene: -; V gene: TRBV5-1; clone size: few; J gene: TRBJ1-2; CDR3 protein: CASSSGNYGYTF; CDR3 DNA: TGCGCCAGCAGCTCCGGAAACTATGGCTACACCTTC
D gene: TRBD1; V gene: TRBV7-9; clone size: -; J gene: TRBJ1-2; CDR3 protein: CASSLGQGASGLYGYTF; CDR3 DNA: TGTGCCAGCAGCTTAGGACAGGGGGCCTCGGGCCTCTATGGCTACACCTTC
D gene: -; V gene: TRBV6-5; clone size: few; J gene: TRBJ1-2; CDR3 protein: CASRKVGQAYGYTF; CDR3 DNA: TGTGCCAGCCGAAAGGTTGGACAAGCCTATGGCTACACCTTC
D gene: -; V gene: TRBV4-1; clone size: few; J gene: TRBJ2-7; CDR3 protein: CASSQPRRGAEQYF; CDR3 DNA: TGCGCCAGCAGCCAACCTCGCCGGGGAGCCGAGCAGTACTTC
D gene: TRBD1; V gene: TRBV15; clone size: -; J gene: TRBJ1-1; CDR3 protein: CATSRGTGGLTEAFF; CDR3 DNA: TGTGCCACCAGCAGAGGGACAGGGGGCCTCACTGAAGCTTTCTTT
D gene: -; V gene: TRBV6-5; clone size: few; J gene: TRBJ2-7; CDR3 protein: CASSRRNNYEQYF; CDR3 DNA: TGTGCCAGCAGCCGCAGGAATAACTACGAGCAGTACTTC
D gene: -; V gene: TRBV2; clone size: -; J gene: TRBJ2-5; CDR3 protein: CASSPRVLETQYF; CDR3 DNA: TGTGCCAGCAGCCCCCGGGTGTTAGAGACCCAGTACTTC
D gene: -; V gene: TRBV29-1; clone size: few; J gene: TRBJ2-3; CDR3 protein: CSVAGRARGGTDTQYF; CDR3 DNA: TGCAGCGTGGCGGGTCGGGCCCGGGGCGGCACAGATACGCAGTATTTT
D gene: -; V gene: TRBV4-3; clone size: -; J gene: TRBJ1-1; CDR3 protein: CASSLSRGDTEAFF; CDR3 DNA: TGCGCCAGCAGCCTTAGCAGGGGAGACACTGAAGCTTTCTTT
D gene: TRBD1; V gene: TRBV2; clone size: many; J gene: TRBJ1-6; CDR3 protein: CASRRTGSSYNSPLHF; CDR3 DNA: TGTGCCAGCAGGAGGACAGGGAGCTCCTATAATTCACCCCTCCACTTT
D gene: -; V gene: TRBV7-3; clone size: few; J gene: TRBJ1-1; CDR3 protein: CASSQGSNMNTEAFF; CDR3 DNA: TGTGCCAGCAGCCAGGGGTCAAATATGAACACTGAAGCTTTCTTT
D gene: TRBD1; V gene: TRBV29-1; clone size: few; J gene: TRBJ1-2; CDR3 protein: CSVVVVGQGRRMGYTF; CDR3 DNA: TGCAGCGTTGTAGTCGTAGGACAGGGGAGGAGAATGGGCTACACCTTC
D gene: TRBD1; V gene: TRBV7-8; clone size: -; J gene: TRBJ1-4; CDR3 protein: CASSGQGAPANEKLFF; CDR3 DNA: TGTGCCAGCAGCGGACAGGGGGCGCCGGCTAATGAAAAACTGTTTTTT
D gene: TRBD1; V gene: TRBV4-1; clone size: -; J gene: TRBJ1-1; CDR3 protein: CASRLQGAGTEAFF; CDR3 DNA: TGCGCCAGCAGACTACAGGGGGCAGGCACTGAAGCTTTCTTT
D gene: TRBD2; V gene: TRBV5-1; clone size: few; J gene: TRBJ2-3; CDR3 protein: CASSLEGLAGAQYF; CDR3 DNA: TGCGCCAGCAGCTTGGAGGGACTAGCGGGAGCGCAGTATTTT
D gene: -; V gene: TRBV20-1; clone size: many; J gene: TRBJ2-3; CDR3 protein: CSASLGADYF; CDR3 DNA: TGCAGTGCTAGTCTTGGGGCGGACTATTTT
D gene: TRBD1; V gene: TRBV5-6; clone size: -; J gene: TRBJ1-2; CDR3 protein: CASSPLTGGTFNGYTF; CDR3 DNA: TGTGCCAGCAGCCCCCTGACAGGGGGCACGTTTAATGGCTACACCTTC
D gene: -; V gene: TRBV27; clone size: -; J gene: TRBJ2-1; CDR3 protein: CASSSPPGTNNEQFF; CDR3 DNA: TGTGCCAGCAGTTCCCCCCCCGGGACCAACAATGAGCAGTTCTTC
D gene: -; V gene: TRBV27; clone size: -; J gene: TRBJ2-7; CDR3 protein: CASSLARTSYEQYF; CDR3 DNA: TGTGCCAGCAGTTTGGCGAGGACCTCCTACGAGCAGTACTTC
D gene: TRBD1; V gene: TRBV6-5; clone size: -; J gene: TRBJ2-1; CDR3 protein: CASRQGLGYKSEQFF; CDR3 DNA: TGTGCCAGCCGACAGGGTTTAGGGTACAAATCGGAGCAGTTCTTC
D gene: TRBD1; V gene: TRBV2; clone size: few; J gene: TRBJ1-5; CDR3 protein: CASSDSGQANQPQHF; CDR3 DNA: TGTGCCAGCAGTGATTCAGGACAGGCCAATCAGCCCCAGCATTTT
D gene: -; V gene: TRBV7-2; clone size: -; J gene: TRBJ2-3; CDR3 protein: CASSRGIDTQYF; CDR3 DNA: TGTGCCAGCAGCCGCGGGATAGATACGCAGTATTTT
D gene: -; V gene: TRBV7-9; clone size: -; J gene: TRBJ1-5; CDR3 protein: CASSPRVSNQPQHF; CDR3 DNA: TGTGCCAGCAGCCCACGGGTGTCCAATCAGCCCCAGCATTTT
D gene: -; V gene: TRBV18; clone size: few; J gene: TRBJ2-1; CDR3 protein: CASSPLWGYNEQFF; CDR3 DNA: TGTGCCAGCTCACCACTCTGGGGGTACAATGAGCAGTTCTTC
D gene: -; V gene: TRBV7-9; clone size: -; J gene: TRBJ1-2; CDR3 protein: CASSPSESGYTF; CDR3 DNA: TGTGCCAGCAGCCCCTCTGAGTCTGGCTACACCTTC
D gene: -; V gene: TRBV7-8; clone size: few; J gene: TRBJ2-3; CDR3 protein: CASSRLRADTQYF; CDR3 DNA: TGTGCCAGCAGCCGTCTCCGTGCAGATACGCAGTATTTT
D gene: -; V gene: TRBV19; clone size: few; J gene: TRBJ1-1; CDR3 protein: CASSSDPGISYTEAFF; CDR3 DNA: TGTGCCAGTAGTAGCGACCCGGGGATTTCCTACACTGAAGCTTTCTTT
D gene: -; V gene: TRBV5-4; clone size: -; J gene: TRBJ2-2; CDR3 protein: CASSQNTGELFF; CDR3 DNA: TGTGCCAGCAGCCAGAACACCGGGGAGCTGTTTTTT
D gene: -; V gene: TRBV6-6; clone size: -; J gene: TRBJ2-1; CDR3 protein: CASSDSLDEQFF; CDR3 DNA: TGTGCCAGCAGTGATTCCTTAGATGAGCAGTTCTTC
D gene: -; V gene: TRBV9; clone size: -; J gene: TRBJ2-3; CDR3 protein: CASSQDTDTQYF; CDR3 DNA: TGTGCCAGCAGCCAAGACACAGATACGCAGTATTTT
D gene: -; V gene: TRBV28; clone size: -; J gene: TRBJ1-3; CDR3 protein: CASRPGGSGNTIYF; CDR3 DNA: TGTGCCAGCAGGCCTGGGGGCTCTGGAAACACCATATATTTT
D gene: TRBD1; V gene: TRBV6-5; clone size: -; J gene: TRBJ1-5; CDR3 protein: CASSYLGQANQPQHF; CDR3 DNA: TGTGCCAGCAGTTACTTGGGACAGGCTAATCAGCCCCAGCATTTT
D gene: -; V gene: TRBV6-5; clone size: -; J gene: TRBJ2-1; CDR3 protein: CASSLRDTYNEQFF; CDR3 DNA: TGTGCCAGCAGTTTGAGGGACACCTACAATGAGCAGTTCTTC
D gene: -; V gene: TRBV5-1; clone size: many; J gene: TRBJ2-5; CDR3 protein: CASSLAASGETQYF; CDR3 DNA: TGCGCCAGCAGCTTGGCTGCTAGTGGAGAGACCCAGTACTTC
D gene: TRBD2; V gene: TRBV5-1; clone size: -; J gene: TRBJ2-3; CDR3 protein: CASSLVAGGEDTQYF; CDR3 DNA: TGCGCCAGCAGCTTGGTAGCGGGGGGAGAAGATACGCAGTATTTT
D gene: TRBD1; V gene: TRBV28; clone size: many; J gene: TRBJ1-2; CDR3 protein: CASSLWTGTYGYTF; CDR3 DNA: TGTGCCAGCAGTTTATGGACAGGGACCTATGGCTACACCTTC
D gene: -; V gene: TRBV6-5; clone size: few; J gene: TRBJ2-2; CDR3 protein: CATPYRVTTGELFF; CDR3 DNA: TGTGCCACACCCTACAGGGTTACAACCGGGGAGCTGTTTTTT
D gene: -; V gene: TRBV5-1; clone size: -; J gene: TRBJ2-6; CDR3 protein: CASSLVVGANVLTF; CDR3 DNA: TGCGCCAGCAGCTTGGTAGTTGGGGCCAACGTCCTGACTTTC
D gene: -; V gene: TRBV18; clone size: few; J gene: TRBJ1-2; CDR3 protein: CASSGGSTNYGYTF; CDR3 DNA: TGTGCCAGCTCCGGTGGATCGACTAACTATGGCTACACCTTC
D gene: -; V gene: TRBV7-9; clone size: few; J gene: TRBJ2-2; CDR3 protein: CASSLGNTGELFF; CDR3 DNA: TGTGCCAGCAGCTTAGGGAACACCGGGGAGCTGTTTTTT
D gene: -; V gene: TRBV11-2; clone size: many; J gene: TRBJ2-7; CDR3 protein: CASSYYRANYEQYF; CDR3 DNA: TGTGCCAGCAGCTACTACCGGGCCAACTACGAGCAGTACTTC
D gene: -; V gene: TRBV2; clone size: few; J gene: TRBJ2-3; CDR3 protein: CASLKDTQYF; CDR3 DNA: TGTGCCAGCCTGAAGGATACGCAGTATTTT